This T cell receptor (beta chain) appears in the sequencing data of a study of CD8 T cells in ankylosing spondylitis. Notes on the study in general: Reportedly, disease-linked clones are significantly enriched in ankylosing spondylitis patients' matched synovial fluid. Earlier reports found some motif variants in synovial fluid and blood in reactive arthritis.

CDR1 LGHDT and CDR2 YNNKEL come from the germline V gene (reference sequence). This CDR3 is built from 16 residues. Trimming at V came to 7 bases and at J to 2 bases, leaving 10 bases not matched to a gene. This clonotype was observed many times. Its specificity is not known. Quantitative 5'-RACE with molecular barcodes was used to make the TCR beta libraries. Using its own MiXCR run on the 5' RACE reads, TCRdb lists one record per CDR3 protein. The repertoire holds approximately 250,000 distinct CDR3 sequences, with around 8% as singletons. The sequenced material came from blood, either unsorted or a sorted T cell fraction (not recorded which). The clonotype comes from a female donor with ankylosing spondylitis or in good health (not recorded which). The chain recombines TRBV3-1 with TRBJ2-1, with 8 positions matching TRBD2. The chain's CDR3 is CASTQTGLEPYNEQFF. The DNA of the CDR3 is TGTGCCAGCACCCAGACGGGACTAGAGCCCTACAATGAGCAGTTCTTC.